This TCR beta chain was found in a study of T cells in Graves' hyperthyroidism and ophthalmopathy. Newly diagnosed hyperthyroidism patients aged 18 to 65 years had disease lasting under 2 months. Ten or more counts support this clonotype. Per the germline V gene, CDR1 is KGHSH and CDR2 is LQKENI. CDR3 size: 14 residues. Trimming took off 2 bases at V and 3 bases at J, with 10 bases between the two ends. The source material, RNA transcripts, was used to amplify TCR beta CDR3 regions. TCR CDR3 underwent first-round RT-PCR with the HTBI primer set. One entry per CDR3 protein results from TCRdb running MiXCR on the multiplex PCR reads. The data hold a few hundred thousand distinct CDR3 sequences, with about 15% observed a single time.

This clonotype was sampled from a woman in her 30s with Graves' hyperthyroidism. Sequencing input: blood. This chain joins TRBV18 and TRBJ2-5; TRBD2 is a possible D gene (6 bases). The CDR3 spells CASSPSPGEETQYF. CDR3 DNA sequence: TGTGCCAGCTCACCATCCCCGGGAGAAGAGACCCAGTACTTC.